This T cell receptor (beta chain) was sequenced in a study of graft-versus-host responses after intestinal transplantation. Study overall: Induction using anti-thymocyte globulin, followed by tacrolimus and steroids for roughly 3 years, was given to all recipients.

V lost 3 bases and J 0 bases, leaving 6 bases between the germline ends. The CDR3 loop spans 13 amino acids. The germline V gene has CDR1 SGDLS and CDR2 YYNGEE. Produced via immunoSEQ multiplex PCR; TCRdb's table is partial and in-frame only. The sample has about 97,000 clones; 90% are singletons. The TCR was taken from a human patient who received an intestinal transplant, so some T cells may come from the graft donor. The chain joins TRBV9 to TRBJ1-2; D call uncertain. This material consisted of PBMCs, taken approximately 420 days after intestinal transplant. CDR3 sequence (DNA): TGTGCCAGCAGCGGGCAAGCTAACTATGGCTACACCTTC. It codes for CASSGQANYGYTF.